This T cell receptor beta chain was captured in a study of OX40 agonist ivuxolimab in advanced cancers. Study-wide background: Patients in the trial were receiving intravenous ivuxolimab every 2 weeks, at doses of 0.01 to 10 mg/kg. Patients assigned to dose escalation were diagnosed with hepatocellular carcinoma, melanoma, renal cell or head and neck cancer. General study results and limits: Dose levels from 0.1 to 3.0 mg/kg saw CD4+ and CD8+ blood T cells expand clonally by week 6. Among T cells, CD8+ cells averaged more expanded clones than CD4+ cells.

Turning to this clone: The target antigen is unknown.

Method: immunoSEQ multiplex PCR; TCRdb's copy keeps in-frame clones and lacks some. The sample contains 100,000 or so clones, around 85% of which appear only once. The V and J ends lost 2 bases and 3 bases, in that order; junction bases with no gene match: 3. The length of the CDR3 is 15 residues. Per the germline V gene, CDR1 is SGHRS and CDR2 is YFSETQ. This clonotype originated in an adult with an advanced solid tumor such as melanoma, head and neck, liver or kidney cancer. The starting material was CD4+ or CD8+ T cells sorted from blood, obtained in a trial of the OX40 agonist ivuxolimab. This chain links TRBV5-1 with TRBJ1-2; the match to TRBD1 covers 11 bases. The CDR3 sequence is CASSFRTGGDYGYTF. The DNA of the CDR3 is TGCGCCAGCAGCTTCAGGACAGGGGGCGACTATGGCTACACCTTC.